This T cell receptor (beta chain) derives from a study of blood T cell repertoires in COVID-19. Study summary: Spain, Italy and the United States supplied samples that represented acute and convalescent COVID-19. Sources were T cells, B-cell-depleted T cells, or PBMCs; the material itself was cDNA or gDNA.

In the authors' methods: Researchers report that nucleated cell counts were estimated from reference gene primer amplification. Data came from immunoSEQ multiplex PCR; TCRdb stores just in-frame clones and leaves some out. V and J calls and clone size follow that table, whereas D and trimming were derived from the DNA. The table has under 200,000 clones, about 88% seen once. The ends were cut back, 1 base at V and 6 bases at J, with 2 bases in the middle. The CDR3 loop spans 11 amino acids. Germline V gene sequence: CDR1 SGHAT, CDR2 FQNNGV. The V gene is TRBV11-2, the J gene TRBJ2-3, with D unclear. Input material: peripheral blood. This TCR was recovered from a man between 18 and 35 years old with acute or convalescent COVID-19. The CDR3, as DNA: TGTGCCAGCAGCTTAGCTGATACGCAGTATTTT. This encodes CASSLADTQYF.